A single TCR beta chain is shown here with its context. Documented time point: peripheral blood 6 weeks after treatment start. This sample is part of a study of PD-L1 blockade in urothelial cancer. Across the study: Each patient had 0 to 3 earlier chemotherapy regimens.

The CDR3 sequence is 16 residues long. Germline loops: CDR1 SGHRS, CDR2 YFSETQ. Trimming cost V 0 bases and J 0 bases, with 9 bases left between them. Synthetic templates analogous to TCR were spiked into all PCRs individually. Here immunoSEQ multiplex PCR was the method, and the copy in TCRdb shows in-frame clones only, minus some. This sample has more than 40,000 clones; about 83% occur once, and the top ten carry about 15%. The sequences come from PBMCs, collected around atezolizumab (anti-PD-L1) treatment. The chain combines TRBV5-1 with TRBJ1-4; D not certain. The TCR was taken from a man in his sixties with urothelial cancer. The CDR3 coding sequence is TGCGCCAGCAGCTTGGCTATCGGTGCAACTAATGAAAAACTGTTTTTT. Amino acids: CASSLAIGATNEKLFF.